This T cell receptor beta chain was recorded in a study of T cell changes during pregnancy in multiple sclerosis (dated by TCRdb to the late 2010s). At the level of the whole study: The study examined how the T cell repertoire changed over the course of pregnancy in women with multiple sclerosis.

The protocol used for the library was the immunoSEQ multiplex PCR assay. Here the immuneACCESS table is served through TCRdb, limited to in-frame sequences with V and J called. Missing clones are a known gap in these copies; in checked studies unresolved V genes cover under half, and the rest lacks a known reason. The sample table holds around 70,000 clones, of which roughly 89% were seen once. The ten most abundant clones make up more than 0.75% of the sample. Note on this clone: The antigen it recognizes is unknown. No clone much larger than this one lies a single base away; base qualities are absent.

Source: peripheral blood, taken in the second trimester of pregnancy. This receptor was obtained from a female donor with multiple sclerosis, enrolled in a pregnancy study.

The DNA sequence reads TGTGCCATCAGTGAGGCGGAGGGGAGCACTGAAGCTTTCTTT. The resulting protein is CAISEAEGSTEAFF. The chain uses TRBV10-3 and TRBJ1-1; tentative D gene TRBD1, with 5 bases matching. The germline V gene encodes CDR1 ENHRY and CDR2 SYGVKD. Trimming costs V 2 bases and J 4 bases, and their ends lie 11 bases apart. Including the terminal cysteine and phenylalanine, the CDR3 comprises 14 residues. Here the CDR3 DNA is all that survives: 42 bases in frame from base 1.